This TCR beta chain was observed in a study of blood T cell repertoires in COVID-19. Study overall: Whether acute or convalescent, the COVID-19 samples came from the United States, Italy and Spain. PBMCs, B-cell-depleted T cells, or T cells were the source of the cDNA or gDNA that made up the material.

Study processing details: Estimation of nucleated cell counts relied on the amplification of reference gene primers. Some clones are missing from TCRdb's copy, which holds only in-frame ones; the method was immunoSEQ multiplex PCR. That table gives V, J and clone size, and the DNA gave D and trimming. The sample gives 200,000 to 300,000 clones, 84% of which show up once; 4% is in the top ten. The CDR3 covers 15 residues. Sequencing used peripheral blood. This rearrangement joins TRBV21-1 to TRBJ2-7; TRBD2, the D gene given by the table, was not confirmed from the DNA. TRBV21-1 is a pseudogene locus. The source of this sequence is a man aged 45-60 years with acute or convalescent COVID-19. The CDR3 DNA reads as TGTGCCAGCAGCACGGCGGGGCCAGGGACCTACGAGCAGTACTTC. Protein sequence: CASSTAGPGTYEQYF.